One and the same sample provided the 20 T cell receptor beta chains below, sequenced in a study of shared clonotypes between healthy human individuals. Assay: immunoSEQ multiplex PCR; the TCRdb copy retains only in-frame clones and omits some. This sample has hundreds of thousands of clones; roughly 77% occur once, and the top ten carry less than 15%. The sample consisted of PBMCs. These TCRs come from a woman aged 40 to 50 in good health. Some clones in this sample may be carry-over from other donors' samples.

J is TRBJ2-1 and V is TRBV5-4; 7 positions match TRBD1. This CDR3 has 14 residues. V was pared by 3 bases and J by 6 bases, with 6 bases of the junction left unmatched. Germline loops: CDR1 SGHNT, CDR2 YYREEE (reference sequence). Here the CDR3 DNA reads TGTGCCAGCAGCTCAAAGGCAGGGGGCAATGAGCAGTTCTTC. This translates into CASSSKAGGNEQFF.

V and J are TRBV7-2 and TRBJ2-1, with D perhaps given as TRBD1 or TRBD2 (5 bases each). CDR1 is SGHTA, CDR2 FQGNSA, per germline. The CDR3 contains 15 residues. V lost 1 base and J lost 4, with 11 bases in between. The CDR3 region is CASSLGTGLYNEQFF. CDR3 DNA: TGTGCCAGCAGCTTAGGAACAGGACTTTACAATGAGCAGTTCTTC. Filled out from reference TRBV7-2 and TRBJ2-1, the complete variable domain reads GAGVSQSPSNKVTEKGKDVELRCDPISGHTALYWYRQSLGQGLEFLIYFQGNSAPDKSGLPSDRFSAERTGGSVSTLTIQRTQQEDSAVYLCASSLGTGLYNEQFFGPGTRLTVL.

The rearrangement uses TRBV30 and TRBJ2-3; D may be TRBD2 (6 bases). The CDR3 is 13 amino acids. The V end was cut by 8 bases, the J end by 2 bases, with 14 bases between. Germline CDR1 and CDR2: GTSNPN and SVGIG (reference sequence). CDR3 sequence (DNA): TGTGCCCGGAACCGGGACTCCACAGATACGCAGTATTTT. Protein product: CARNRDSTDTQYF.

The J gene is TRBJ2-5, the V gene TRBV10-2; 7 nucleotides line up with TRBD2. There are 13 residues in the CDR3. Germline-derived CDR1 and CDR2 are WSHSY and SAAADI. Trimming at V came to 6 bases and at J to 7 bases, leaving 8 bases not matched to a gene. The CDR3 loop reads CASRGSSGGTQYF. The DNA for the CDR3 is TGCGCCAGCAGAGGTAGCTCGGGAGGGACCCAGTACTTC.

This clone is a singleton in its sample. V and J are TRBV30 and TRBJ2-7; D is perhaps TRBD1 or TRBD2 (5 bases each). V was clipped by 5 bases and J by 3 bases, with 11 bases between them. The CDR3 contains 12 residues. Germline V gene sequence: CDR1 GTSNPN, CDR2 SVGIG (reference sequence). Written as DNA, the CDR3 is TGTGCCTGGGGGGGACCCGTCTACGAGCAGTACTTC. Translated, it gives CAWGGPVYEQYF.

The chain couples TRBV19 to TRBJ2-3; 11 bases agree with TRBD2. V shed 2 bases, J shed 0 bases, and the junction held 4 bases outside the gene matches. The CDR3 loop spans 17 amino acids. Per germline, CDR1 LNHDA and CDR2 SQIVND (reference sequence). CDR3 in DNA: TGTGCCAGTAGTATACCCACTAGCGGGAGAAGCACAGATACGCAGTATTTT. This encodes CASSIPTSGRSTDTQYF.

The CDR3: CASSGAPRGEKLFF. The CDR3 DNA reads TGTGCCAGCAGTGGGGCCCCCAGGGGTGAAAAACTGTTTTTT. The chain combines TRBV28 with TRBJ1-4, with D possibly being TRBD1 (6 bases). The CDR3 totals 14 residues. Trimming took 5 bases from V and 7 from J, leaving 14 bases between them. In germline, CDR1 is MDHEN, CDR2 SYDVKM.

There are a few counts of this clone. The chain joins TRBV5-5 to TRBJ2-7; 10 bases agree with TRBD1. From germline, CDR1 is SGHKS and CDR2 YYEKEE (reference sequence). The CDR3 covers 15 residues. V gave up 3 bases and J gave up 9 bases; unmatched junction bases: 12. The CDR3 bases are TGTGCCAGCAGCTCACTACCGGGACAGGGGTTCGGGCAGTACTTC. The encoded protein is CASSSLPGQGFGQYF.

In this sample, this clone turned up a few times. The chain combines TRBV28 with TRBJ2-5; D possibly corresponds to TRBD1 (6 bases). The J call is uncertain, as TRBJ2-7 better fits the DNA end. Germline V CDR1 and CDR2: MDHEN, SYDVKM. This CDR3 is built from 14 residues. The CDR3 here is CASSRIRGPYEQYF. CDR3 bases: TGTGCCAGCAGTAGGATCAGGGGACCCTACGAGCAGTACTTC.

This clone was observed once. The rearrangement uses TRBV18 and TRBJ1-1, with D maybe TRBD1 (6 bases). The V gene lost 3 bases and the J gene lost 11 bases, with 19 bases spanning the gap. Per the germline V gene, CDR1 is KGHSH and CDR2 is LQKENI. The CDR3 runs to 14 residues. The CDR3 here is CASSPGGPQGFAFF. The CDR3, as DNA: TGTGCCAGCTCACCGGGAGGCCCTCAGGGGTTCGCTTTCTTT.

The rearrangement links TRBV4-2 to TRBJ2-7, with 7 bases aligning to TRBD1. The CDR3 runs 16 residues. V lost 0 bases, J lost 0 bases, and 5 bases stayed unmatched. The V gene's germline CDR1 is LGHNA and CDR2 YNFKEQ. CDR3 loop: CASSQEGTESSYEQYF. The CDR3 nucleotides read TGTGCCAGCAGCCAAGAGGGGACAGAGAGCTCCTACGAGCAGTACTTC.

This rearrangement joins TRBV4-2 to TRBJ2-7; 8 nucleotides match TRBD1. J gave up 0 bases and V 4 bases, and 5 bases lay outside the gene matches. Per the germline V gene, CDR1 is LGHNA and CDR2 is YNFKEQ. The CDR3 extends over 15 amino acids. This CDR3 is CASSPATGGSYEQYF. Here the CDR3 DNA reads TGTGCCAGCAGCCCGGCAACAGGGGGCTCCTACGAGCAGTACTTC.

The rearrangement links TRBV6-5 to TRBJ2-3; D is uncertain. This CDR3 spans 14 amino acids. Deletions cut 0 bases from V and 3 bases from J, with 7 bases between. CDR1 MNHEY and CDR2 SVGAGI come from the germline V gene. CDR3 sequence (DNA): TGTGCCAGCAGTTACTCGAGTGCGACAGATACGCAGTATTTT. Its protein product is CASSYSSATDTQYF.

V usage is TRBV27 and J usage is TRBJ2-3; 7 bases match TRBD2. V dropped 5 bases and J dropped 0; count of bases not matched to a gene: 8. CDR1 and CDR2 (germline): MNHEY, SMNVEV (reference sequence). The CDR3 consists of 16 residues. CDR3 bases: TGTGCCAGCAGTGTTGTAGCGGGCCCTAGCACAGATACGCAGTATTTT. It codes for CASSVVAGPSTDTQYF.

This clone was found once. This probably arose from a read error, given a far larger clone one base away. The J gene is TRBJ1-1, the V gene TRBV19; D uncertain. V gave up 5 bases and J gave up 0 bases, with 7 bases separating them. The germline gives CDR1 LNHDA, CDR2 SQIVND (reference sequence). The CDR3 contains 13 residues. The CDR3 loop is CASSSTMNTEAFF. In DNA form, the CDR3 reads TGTGCCAGTAGTTCAACAATGAACACTGAAGCTTTCTTT. Variable domain in full (rest from reference TRBV19 and TRBJ1-1): DGGITQSPKYLFRKEGQNVTLSCEQNLNHDAMYWYRQDPGQGLRLIYYSQIVNDFQKGDIAEGYSVSREKKESFPLTVTSAQKNPTAFYLCASSSTMNTEAFFGQGTRLTVV.

The J gene is TRBJ1-5, the V gene TRBV15, with 7 bases matching TRBD1. The CDR3 length is 15 residues. Germline trimming cut 0 bases from V and 6 bases from J; bases unmatched to any gene: 5. Germline CDR1 LNHNV, CDR2 YYDKDF (reference sequence). CDR3 in DNA: TGTGCCACCAGCAGAGATATGACAGGGAGTCAGCCCCAGCATTTT. It codes for CATSRDMTGSQPQHF.

The chain recombines TRBV7-9 with TRBJ2-7; the D is unclear. The V gene lost 5 bases and the J gene lost 3 bases, with 20 bases spanning the gap. The CDR3 extends over 16 amino acids. CDR1 and CDR2 (germline): SEHNR, FQNEAQ (reference sequence). CDR3 residues: CASSLAPGLTFYEQYF. In DNA form, the CDR3 reads TGTGCCAGCAGCCTGGCGCCGGGCCTGACTTTCTACGAGCAGTACTTC.

This clone occurred many times. Other nucleotide sequences from this sample produce the same CDR3. This chain links TRBV29-1 with TRBJ2-7; D is possibly TRBD1 or TRBD2 (6 bases each). The length of the CDR3 is 13 residues. The germline V gene encodes CDR1 SQVTM and CDR2 ANQGSEA. Trimming shortened V by 3 bases and J by 7 bases, and 16 bases separated the two germline ends. The CDR3 spells CSVDSTGAGEQYF. The CDR3, as DNA: TGCAGCGTTGACAGCACGGGGGCGGGGGAGCAGTACTTC.

V gene TRBV4-2 combines with J gene TRBJ2-2; the match to TRBD2 covers 7 bases. The V gene's germline CDR1 is LGHNA and CDR2 YNFKEQ. The J segment lost 3 bases and the V segment lost 2 bases, leaving 6 bases of the junction unmatched. The CDR3 loop spans 16 amino acids. The CDR3 DNA sequence: TGTGCCAGCAGCCAATGGCTAGCGGACCACACCGGGGAGCTGTTTTTT. As protein: CASSQWLADHTGELFF.

J is TRBJ2-1 and V is TRBV28, with 9 bases fitting TRBD2. With 7 bases clipped from V and 3 bases from J, the junction kept 7 bases outside the gene matches. The CDR3 loop spans 15 amino acids. Germline V gives CDR1 MDHEN, CDR2 SYDVKM. DNA of the CDR3: TGTGCCAGCAAACCTAGCGGGGCCATCTACAATGAGCAGTTCTTC. Its protein product is CASKPSGAIYNEQFF.